These T cell receptor beta chains were read from a single sample in a study of T cells in Graves' hyperthyroidism and ophthalmopathy. TCRdb analysed the multiplex PCR reads with MiXCR anew, one entry per CDR3 protein. The sample consists of 450,000 to 650,000 distinct CDR3 sequences, 15% to 20% of them appearing once. The sample taken for sequencing was blood. Source of these receptors: a woman between 18 and 29 years old with Graves' ophthalmopathy. Each CDR3 is given with its conserved first and last residue. The D gene is left open where the match is weak. Size tells how often a clone was seen (once, few, many) or the class of an expanded clone, and some rows leave it out.

clone size	V gene	D gene	CDR3 length	J gene	CDR3 DNA	CDR3 protein
many	TRBV11-1	NA	14	TRBJ1-6	TGTGCCAGCAGCTTGCGAGGAGGCAATTCACCCCTCCACTTT	CASSLRGGNSPLHF
many	TRBV2	TRBD1	15	TRBJ2-3	TGTGCCAGCAGTGACCGGGACAGGGGATCAGATGCGCAGTATTTT	CASSDRDRGSDAQYF
NA	TRBV7-9	NA	14	TRBJ1-1	TGTGCCAGCAGCCCGGGACCTCAGAACACTGAAGCTTTCTTT	CASSPGPQNTEAFF
many	TRBV20-1	TRBD1	13	TRBJ1-1	TGCAGTGCTAGAGAGGGACAGTTGACTGAAGCTTTCTTT	CSAREGQLTEAFF
many	TRBV20-1	NA	10	TRBJ2-3	TGCAGTGCTAGAGGGGATACGCAGTATTTT	CSARGDTQYF
few	TRBV28	NA	13	TRBJ1-1	TGTGCCAGCAGTTTTGCGGGGAACACTGAAGCTCTCTTT	CASSFAGNTEALF
many	TRBV18	NA	15	TRBJ1-2	TGTGCCAGCTCATCAAGACACGAGAACAACTATGGCTACACCTTC	CASSSRHENNYGYTF
few	TRBV20-1	TRBD2	16	TRBJ2-4	TGCAGTGCCCCAATAGCGGGGGGACGAGCCAAAAACATTCAGTACTTC	CSAPIAGGRAKNIQYF
NA	TRBV2	NA	12	TRBJ2-7	TGTGCCAGCAGTGGGTACCCTGGGGAGCAGTACTTC	CASSGYPGEQYF
NA	TRBV7-2	NA	15	TRBJ2-5	TGTGCCAGCAGCTTTAGGGGCTCTCCCTTGTTGTCCCAGTACTTC	CASSFRGSPLLSQYF
NA	TRBV11-3	TRBD2	16	TRBJ2-1	TGTGCCAGCAGCCCGAGGGGGCTAGCGGGGGATAATGAGCAGTTCTTC	CASSPRGLAGDNEQFF
NA	TRBV7-9	NA	14	TRBJ1-2	TGTGCCAGCAGCTTAATGCAGGGTGCCTATGGCTACACCTTC	CASSLMQGAYGYTF
few	TRBV3-1	TRBD1	15	TRBJ2-1	TGTGCCAGCAGCCAAAAGGGGGGACAGGGATTTCGGAAGTTCTTC	CASSQKGGQGFRKFF
NA	TRBV5-1	TRBD2	13	TRBJ2-7	TGCGCCAGCAGGGAAGCGGGAAGCTACGAGCAGTACTTC	CASREAGSYEQYF
NA	TRBV30	NA	14	TRBJ1-1	TGTGCCTGGAGTGCAGGGAAGTGGGTCACTGAAGCTTTCTTT	CAWSAGKWVTEAFF
few	TRBV19	TRBD1	15	TRBJ2-3	TGTGCCAGCGCGACAGGGACCGGGGGCACAGATACGCAGTATTTT	CASATGTGGTDTQYF
few	TRBV7-9	TRBD2	15	TRBJ2-1	TGTGCCAGCAGCTTAACTAGCGTATCACACAATGAGCAGTTCTTC	CASSLTSVSHNEQFF
NA	TRBV28	NA	16	TRBJ1-1	TGTGCCAGCAGTCCCCCCCGGACGGGGGGGAACACTGAAGCTTTCTTT	CASSPPRTGGNTEAFF
many	TRBV6-1	NA	12	TRBJ2-7	TGTGCCAGCAGTCCCGTGGGGGACGAGCAGTACTTC	CASSPVGDEQYF
few	TRBV9	NA	15	TRBJ1-2	TGTGCCAGCAGCATCAGCGGTCGGGTCGACTATGGCTACACCTTC	CASSISGRVDYGYTF
NA	TRBV7-9	NA	14	TRBJ2-3	TGTGCCAGCAGCTTACGCGGTACTAGAGATACGCAGTATTTT	CASSLRGTRDTQYF
NA	TRBV19	TRBD1	16	TRBJ2-1	TGTGCCAGTAGTATCGGGAACCGGGACAGGTACAATGAGCAGTTCTTC	CASSIGNRDRYNEQFF
NA	TRBV7-6	NA	15	TRBJ1-5	TGTGCCAGCAGCTTAGGGGAAGACGGCAATCAGCCCCAGCATTTT	CASSLGEDGNQPQHF
many	TRBV20-1	NA	16	TRBJ2-7	TGCAGTGCTAGACGGGACGCCCTGCTGAGCTCCTACGAGCAGTACTTC	CSARRDALLSSYEQYF